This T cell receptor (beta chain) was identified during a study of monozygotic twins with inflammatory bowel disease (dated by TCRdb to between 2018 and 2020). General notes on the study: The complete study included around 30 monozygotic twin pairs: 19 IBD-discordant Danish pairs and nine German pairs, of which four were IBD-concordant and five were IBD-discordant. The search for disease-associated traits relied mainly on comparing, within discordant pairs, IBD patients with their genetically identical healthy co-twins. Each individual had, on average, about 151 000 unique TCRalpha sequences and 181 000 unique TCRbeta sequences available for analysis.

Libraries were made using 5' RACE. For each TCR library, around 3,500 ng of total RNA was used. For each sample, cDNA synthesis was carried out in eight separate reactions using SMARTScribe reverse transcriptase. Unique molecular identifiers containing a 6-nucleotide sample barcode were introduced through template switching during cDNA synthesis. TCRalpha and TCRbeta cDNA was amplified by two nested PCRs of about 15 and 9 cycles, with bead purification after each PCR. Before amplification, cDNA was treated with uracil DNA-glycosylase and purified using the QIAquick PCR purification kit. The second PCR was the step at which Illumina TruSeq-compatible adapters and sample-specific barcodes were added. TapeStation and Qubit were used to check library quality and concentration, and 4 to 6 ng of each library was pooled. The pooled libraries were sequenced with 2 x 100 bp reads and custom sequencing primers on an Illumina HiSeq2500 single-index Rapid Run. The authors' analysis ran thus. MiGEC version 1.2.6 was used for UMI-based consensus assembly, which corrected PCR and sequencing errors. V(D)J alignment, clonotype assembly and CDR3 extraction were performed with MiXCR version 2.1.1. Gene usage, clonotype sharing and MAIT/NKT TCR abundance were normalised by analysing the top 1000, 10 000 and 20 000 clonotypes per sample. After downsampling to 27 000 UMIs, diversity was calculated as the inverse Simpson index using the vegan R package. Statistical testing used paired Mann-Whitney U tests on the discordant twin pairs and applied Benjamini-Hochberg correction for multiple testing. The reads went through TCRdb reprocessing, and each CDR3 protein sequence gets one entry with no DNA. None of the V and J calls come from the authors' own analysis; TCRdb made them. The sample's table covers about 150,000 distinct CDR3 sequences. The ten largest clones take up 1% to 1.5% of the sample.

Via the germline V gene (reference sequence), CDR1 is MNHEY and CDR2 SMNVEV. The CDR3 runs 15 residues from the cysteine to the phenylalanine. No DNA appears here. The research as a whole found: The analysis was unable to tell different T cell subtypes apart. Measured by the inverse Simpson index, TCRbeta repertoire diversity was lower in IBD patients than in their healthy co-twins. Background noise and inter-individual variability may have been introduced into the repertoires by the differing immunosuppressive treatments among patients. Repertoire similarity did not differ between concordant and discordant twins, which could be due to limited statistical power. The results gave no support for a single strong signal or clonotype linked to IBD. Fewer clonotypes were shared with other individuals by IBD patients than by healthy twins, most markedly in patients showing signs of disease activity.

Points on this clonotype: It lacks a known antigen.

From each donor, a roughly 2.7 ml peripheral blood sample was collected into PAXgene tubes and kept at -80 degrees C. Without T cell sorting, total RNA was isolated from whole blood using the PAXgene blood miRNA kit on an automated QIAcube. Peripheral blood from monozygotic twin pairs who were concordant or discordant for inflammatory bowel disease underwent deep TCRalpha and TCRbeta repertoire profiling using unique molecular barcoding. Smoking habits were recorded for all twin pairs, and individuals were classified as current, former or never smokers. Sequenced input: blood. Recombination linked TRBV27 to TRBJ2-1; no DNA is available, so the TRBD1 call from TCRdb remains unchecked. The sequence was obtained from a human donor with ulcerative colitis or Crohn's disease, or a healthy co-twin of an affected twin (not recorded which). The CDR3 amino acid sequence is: CASSLGTGLGNEQFF.